This entry concerns a single T cell receptor beta chain. Its matching antigen is unknown. The CDR3 totals 14 residues. CDR1 SGHNT and CDR2 YYREEE come from the germline V gene (reference sequence). V lost 6 bases, J lost 10 bases, and 22 bases lay in between. These data come from a study of T cell responses to AZD1222 COVID-19 vaccine. Points from the study as a whole: There were vaccine-associated CD4 TCRs across spike, dominant at 160-218 and 743-854.

Assay used: immunoSEQ multiplex PCR; TCRdb lists only in-frame clones, some missing. The sample yields 90,000 to 130,000 clones, approximately 94% seen once. The rearrangement links TRBV5-4 to TRBJ1-2, with unresolved D. Sequenced here: peripheral blood, sampled 28 days after the second AZD1222 dose. This sequence originates from an adult who received the AZD1222 COVID-19 vaccine. CDR3 sequence reads: CASTRGMVNYHYTF. CDR3 DNA sequence: TGTGCCAGCACCCGCGGGATGGTAAACTACCACTACACCTTC.